The 29 T cell receptor beta chains reported below all come from one sample, sequenced in a study of kidney transplant recipient with SARS-CoV-2 infection. TCRdb reprocessed the reads via MiXCR and lists one record per CDR3 protein. This table has approximately 240,000 distinct CDR3 sequences, around 28% appearing once. Sequenced material: a blood sample, taken at baseline and on roughly day 110 from a kidney transplant recipient. Receptors were obtained from a male patient aged 25 to 39 who had COVID-19 and was a kidney transplant recipient. Some T cells here may be from the graft donor.

Turning to this clonotype: This may be a read error, as it is one base from a much larger clone. The CDR3 reads CAGSFRDGADTQYF. CDR3 nucleotide sequence: TGTGCCGGCAGTTTTCGGGACGGGGCAGATACGCAGTATTTT. V and J are TRBV27 and TRBJ2-3; either TRBD1 or TRBD2 may fit D (5 bases each). Looked up from germline, CDR1 is MNHEY and CDR2 is SMNVEV (reference sequence). The CDR3 has 14 amino acids.

About this clonotype: One base away lies a much larger clone, so this may be a sequencing read error. CDR3 DNA: TGTGCCAGCACCCGAAAGGGTCGCAGCAATCAGCCCCAGCATTTT. This gives the protein CASTRKGRSNQPQHF. V is TRBV6-2 or TRBV6-3 and J is TRBJ1-5; D unresolved. With 7 bases removed from V and 1 base from J, the gap between germline ends came to 14 bases. Per germline, CDR1 MNHEY and CDR2 SVGEGT. The CDR3 spans 15 residues.

A note on this clonotype: A much bigger clone sits one base away, suggesting this may be a read error. The CDR3 sequence is CASSQVNRGNGQYF. The CDR3 coding sequence is TGTGCCAGCAGCCAAGTTAACAGGGGGAACGGGCAGTACTTC. The chain couples TRBV3-2 to TRBJ2-7; the table calls TRBD1, which could not be checked here. TRBV3-2 is classified as a pseudogene. This CDR3 is 14 amino acids long.

Remarks on this clonotype: Being one base from a much bigger clone, this may be a read error. The DNA is omitted, as the CDR3 cannot be located on it reliably, and the CDR3 follows TCRdb's listing. The chain joins TRBV7-5 to TRBJ1-2. TRBV7-5 is listed as a pseudogene. The CDR3 region is 19 residues in length, termini included. The CDR3: CISVPESKHEVGKTHGYTF.

Note on this clonotype: The junction shows a germline mismatch at one end, possibly a read error. The chain is built from TRBV11-2 and TRBJ2-1, with 8 bases lining up with TRBD1. CDR3 length: 16 amino acids. The germline V gene has CDR1 SGHAT and CDR2 FQNNGV. The CDR3 coding sequence is TGTGCCTGCAGCGCTAAAAGACAGGGGAGCTACAATGAGCAGTTCTTC. Translated, it gives CACSAKRQGSYNEQFF.

Details on this clonotype: A much larger clone differs by one base, so this may be a read error. The J gene is TRBJ1-2, the V gene TRBV7-2; D is ambiguous. CDR1 and CDR2 from the germline V gene are SGHTA and FQGNSA. V was pared by 5 bases and J by 4 bases, with 23 bases between. The CDR3 has 17 residues. The DNA for the CDR3 is TGTGCCAGCAGCGATGTCATCAGAGACGGAAGGACCTATGGCTACACCTTC. It specifies CASSDVIRDGRTYGYTF.

Points on this clonotype: Possible read error: a much larger clone is one base away. The chain links TRBV5-4 to TRBJ1-6; 8 positions match TRBD1. Germline CDR1 reads SGHNT; CDR2 reads YYREEE (reference sequence). The CDR3 covers 17 residues. CDR3 residues: CTSSSDRGRIIGSPLHF. The CDR3 coding sequence is TGTACCAGCAGCTCCGACAGGGGTAGAATTATAGGTTCACCCCTCCACTTT. Supplemented by reference TRBV5-4 and TRBJ1-6, the full variable domain reads ETGVTQSPTHLIKTRGQQVTLRCSSQSGHNTVSWYQQALGQGPQFIFQYYREEENGRGNFPPRFSGLQFPNYSSELNVNALELDDSALYLCTSSSDRGRIIGSPLHFGNGTRLTVT.

In its sample, this clonotype was seen many times. The chain joins TRBV5-1 to TRBJ1-4, with unresolved D. From germline, CDR1 is SGHRS and CDR2 YFSETQ. The CDR3 extends over 12 amino acids. The V gene lost 3 bases and the J gene lost 4 bases, with 4 bases spanning the gap. The chain's CDR3 is CASSWDNEKLFF. As DNA, the CDR3 is TGCGCCAGCAGCTGGGATAATGAAAAACTGTTTTTT.

Notes on this clonotype: A much larger clone sits a single nucleotide away, making a read error possible. The genes are TRBV21-1 and TRBJ2-3; the table names TRBD1, a call not compared with the DNA. TRBV21-1 is labeled a pseudogene. The CDR3 runs 17 residues. This CDR3 is CANSCALATVMQDTQYF. Written as DNA, the CDR3 is TGTGCCAACAGTTGCGCCCTAGCTACAGTCATGCAAGATACGCAGTATTTT.

This clonotype was observed at least ten times. J is TRBJ2-7 and V is TRBV11-2; 11 positions match TRBD1. Losses at the gene ends were 5 bases for V and 4 bases for J; bases not matched to a gene: 10. The CDR3 extends over 16 amino acids. Germline lookup yields CDR1 SGHAT and CDR2 FQNNGV. Here the CDR3 reads CASSLALGQGAYEQYF. The CDR3 DNA reads as TGTGCCAGCAGCCTAGCCCTCGGACAGGGGGCATACGAGCAGTACTTC.

Regarding this clonotype: A much larger clonotype is one base distant, so this may be a read error. The J gene is TRBJ2-7, the V gene TRBV29-1; D remains ambiguous. Germline lookup yields CDR1 SQVTM and CDR2 ANQGSEA. This CDR3 region has 15 residues. V dropped 0 bases and J dropped 3 bases, with 15 bases sitting between them. CDR3 in amino acids: CSVEDKLLGSYEQYF. CDR3 nucleotide sequence: TGCAGCGTTGAAGATAAACTGCTCGGCAGCTACGAGCAGTACTTC.

The table lists this clonotype with many counts. This chain joins TRBV12-3 or TRBV12-4 and TRBJ1-2; D is unresolved. The V gene lost 5 bases and the J gene lost 4 bases, with 23 bases spanning the gap. This CDR3 contains 17 residues. As DNA, the CDR3 is TGTGCCAGCAGTAATCATGGCAGCTTCCGAAAGACCTATGGCTACACCTTC. Translating it yields CASSNHGSFRKTYGYTF.

The chain carries TRBV6-4 and TRBJ2-3; tentative D call: TRBD1 (5 bases). Judging by the DNA end, TRBJ1-5 fits better; the J call may be wrong. CDR1 and CDR2 from the germline V gene are MRHNA and SNTAGT. CDR3 length equals 14 residues. In nucleotides, the CDR3 is TGTGCCAGCAGTGTGCAGGGTAGCACAGATACGCAGCATTTT. Its protein product is CASSVQGSTDTQHF.

This clonotype was recorded many times. The V gene is TRBV7-2, the J gene TRBJ2-7, with D perhaps matching TRBD1 (6 bases). Germline V gene lookup returns CDR1 SGHTA and CDR2 FQGNSA. The CDR3 is made up of 15 amino acids. The V end was cut by 2 bases, the J end by 2 bases, with 13 bases between. CDR3 region: CASSLMGQPAYEQYF. The CDR3 region has the DNA TGTGCCAGCAGCTTAATGGGACAACCAGCCTACGAGCAGTACTTC.

A note on this clonotype: This may be a read error, as it is one base from a much larger clone. The chain links TRBV7-1 to TRBJ1-2; no firm D call. TRBV7-1 is an open reading frame, and its role is uncertain. The CDR3 is 17 amino acids. V lost 5 bases, J lost 4 bases, and 23 bases lay in between. The CDR3, as DNA: TGTGCCAGCAGCCCGGAAAATTACGAGGGAAAGACCTATGGCTACACCTTC. Encoded protein: CASSPENYEGKTYGYTF.

In this sample, this clonotype turned up many times. V and J are TRBV7-9 and TRBJ1-2; D is unresolved. The CDR3 length is 17 residues. Germline CDR1 and CDR2: SEHNR and FQNEAQ (reference sequence). V lost 5 bases and J 4 bases, leaving 23 bases between the germline ends. In DNA, the CDR3 is TGTGCCAGCAGCGCGTGTCAATACCATGGAAAGACCTATGGCTACACCTTC. This translates into CASSACQYHGKTYGYTF.

Notes on this clonotype: Just one base apart from a much larger clone, this may be a read error. This sequence joins TRBV6-1 and TRBJ1-4, with a weak D call TRBD1 (5 bases). CDR3 length: 14 residues. The V gene's germline CDR1 is MNHNS and CDR2 SASEGT. The DNA for the CDR3 is TGTGCCAGCAGTGAACGGGGGGTTCGGGGAAAACTGCTTTTT. This gives the protein CASSERGVRGKLLF.

Details on this clonotype: A read error may be the cause here, since a much bigger clone is one base away. The V call is TRBV7-8, the J call TRBJ1-2; D might be TRBD1 (5 bases). Looked up from germline, CDR1 is SGHVS and CDR2 is FQNEAQ. This CDR3 region has 17 residues. The CDR3 is CASSRTPFTRKTYGHTF. CDR3 DNA sequence: TGTGCCAGCAGCAGGACACCGTTTACCCGAAAGACCTATGGCCACACCTTC.

On this clonotype: This sequence may be a read error, since a much larger clone differs from it by one base. This sequence joins TRBV25-1 and TRBJ1-1; the D gene is possibly TRBD1 (6 bases). Germline CDR1 and CDR2: MGHDK and SYGVNS. V was pared by 7 bases and J by 0 bases, with 9 bases between. This CDR3 has 13 amino acids. The CDR3, as DNA: TGTGCCAGCATGGGGGGCCTGAACACTGAAGCTTTCTTT. This gives the protein CASMGGLNTEAFF.

This clonotype was counted at least ten times. V is TRBV5-5 and J is TRBJ1-4; D remains unclear. There are 14 residues in the CDR3. V was trimmed by 1 base and J by 7 bases, leaving 11 bases between them. The germline V gene has CDR1 SGHKS and CDR2 YYEKEE (reference sequence). The CDR3 protein is CASSLLGSGEKLFF. CDR3 DNA: TGTGCCAGCAGCTTGTTGGGTAGTGGTGAAAAACTGTTTTTT.

This clonotype was counted ten times or more. J is TRBJ1-2 and V is TRBV16; no clear D. CDR1 and CDR2 from the germline V gene are KGHSY and FQNENV. Deletions cut 5 bases from V and 4 bases from J, with 23 bases between. The CDR3 is 17 residues long. Here the CDR3 reads CASSNLAVVRKTYGYTF. CDR3 bases: TGTGCCAGCAGCAATTTAGCGGTCGTTAGAAAGACCTATGGCTACACCTTC.

This clonotype was seen ten or more times. This chain connects TRBV3-1 to TRBJ1-2; D not certain. The V and J ends lost 5 bases and 4 bases respectively, with 23 bases between them. The CDR3 spans 17 residues. CDR1 is LGHDT and CDR2 is YNNKEL in the germline V gene (reference sequence). The CDR3 sequence is CASSSAHTLRKTYGYTF. The CDR3, as DNA: TGTGCCAGCAGCAGCGCCCACACCCTTCGAAAGACCTATGGCTACACCTTC.

Comments on this clonotype: This could be a read error, since a much larger clone is one nucleotide away. This chain joins TRBV11-2 and TRBJ2-4; no firm D call. The J call could be wrong; TRBJ2-7 is a better fit for the DNA end. There are 14 residues in the CDR3. Germline lookup yields CDR1 SGHAT and CDR2 FQNNGV. CDR3 in amino acids: CASSRPSRTYEQYF. The CDR3 coding sequence is TGTGCCAGCAGCCGTCCTTCAAGAACCTACGAGCAGTACTTC.

This clonotype was seen repeatedly, ten times or more. The chain links TRBV5-4 to TRBJ1-1, with unresolved D. CDR1 is SGHNT, CDR2 YYREEE, per germline (reference sequence). The CDR3 runs 15 residues. V was pared by 4 bases and J by 4 bases, with 17 bases between. The CDR3 here is CASSPSLDRATEAFF. The CDR3 nucleotides are TGTGCCAGCAGCCCTAGCCTAGACCGGGCCACTGAAGCTTTCTTT. The complete variable domain, with remaining parts taken from reference TRBV5-4 and TRBJ1-1, reads ETGVTQSPTHLIKTRGQQVTLRCSSQSGHNTVSWYQQALGQGPQFIFQYYREEENGRGNFPPRFSGLQFPNYSSELNVNALELDDSALYLCASSPSLDRATEAFFGQGTRLTVV.

As for this clonotype: A read error is possible here, since a much larger clone lies one base away. The genes are TRBV28 and TRBJ2-4; 8 bases match TRBD2. CDR1 and CDR2 (germline): MDHEN, SYDVKM. V shed 5 bases, J shed 7 bases, and the junction held 13 bases outside the gene matches. The CDR3 is 16 residues long. The CDR3 DNA sequence: TGTGCCAGCAGTCCTTATAGCGGGATTGGTGATAACATTCAGTACTTC. Translating it yields CASSPYSGIGDNIQYF.

The sample holds many counts of this clonotype. The chain joins TRBV6-2 or TRBV6-3 to TRBJ1-2; no clear D. V lost 5 bases and J 4 bases, leaving 23 bases between the germline ends. Germline V gene sequence: CDR1 MNHEY, CDR2 SVGEGT. The CDR3 totals 17 residues. CDR3 loop: CASSSYCCIGKTYGYTF. CDR3 nucleotides: TGTGCCAGCAGTAGTTATTGCTGCATCGGAAAGACCTATGGCTACACCTTC.

A remark on this clonotype: This may stem from a read error, because a much larger clone lies one nucleotide away. V usage is TRBV3-1 and J usage is TRBJ1-2; D unclear. The length of the CDR3 is 17 residues. V lost 1 base to trimming and J lost 4 bases, with 19 bases between them. CDR1 is LGHDT and CDR2 is YNNKEL in the germline V gene (reference sequence). CDR3: CASSQVRTPRKTYGYTF. CDR3 sequence (DNA): TGTGCCAGCAGCCAAGTCCGCACCCCTCGAAAGACCTATGGCTACACCTTC.

The rearrangement uses TRBV20-1 and TRBJ2-2; 10 nucleotides align to TRBD2. Germline values: CDR1 DFQATT, CDR2 SNEGSKA (reference sequence). V dropped 4 bases and J dropped 6; count of bases not matched to a gene: 2. There are 13 residues in the CDR3. CDR3 in DNA: TGCAGTGCTAAAACTAGCGGGGCCGGGGAGCTGTTTTTT. It codes for CSAKTSGAGELFF.

In its sample, this clonotype was seen a few times. V usage is TRBV4-1 and J usage is TRBJ1-2; possible D gene TRBD1, 6 bases. V lost 0 bases, J lost 4 bases, and 12 bases lay in between. The CDR3 totals 15 residues. Per the germline V gene, CDR1 is MGHRA and CDR2 is YSYEKL. The CDR3 is CASSQENRDFYGYTF. The CDR3 DNA follows: TGCGCCAGCAGCCAAGAAAACAGGGATTTCTATGGCTACACCTTC.